A selection of T cell receptor beta chains follows, all from one sample in a study of shared T cell receptors in the human thymus. Some clones are missing from TCRdb's copy, which holds only in-frame ones; the method was immunoSEQ multiplex PCR. Seen here are just under 550,000 clones, approximately 80% observed once, and the top ten hold roughly 0.013%. This sample was also put to use in a study of human thymus T cells.

Specimen: thymocytes. The receptors stem from a boy under three years old with a congenital heart defect. CDR3s include the opening cysteine and the closing phenylalanine or tryptophan. Each record gives: clone size, J gene, D gene, V gene, CDR3 protein, CDR3 DNA. A D gene is named only where the DNA matches it firmly. For some rows the clone size is stated as once, few or many, or as a class when expanded; others skip it.

clone_size: -; j_call: TRBJ2-5; d_call: TRBD2; v_call: TRBV12-5; cdr3_aa: CASGLGREGLGLKTQYF; cdr3_nt: TGTGCTAGTGGTCTGGGCCGTGAGGGACTAGGTTTAAAGACCCAGTACTTC
clone_size: few; j_call: TRBJ2-7; d_call: -; v_call: TRBV6-5; cdr3_aa: CASSYPTTCSYEQYF; cdr3_nt: TGTGCCAGCAGTTACCCTACTACCTGCTCCTACGAGCAGTACTTC
clone_size: -; j_call: TRBJ2-7; d_call: -; v_call: TRBV2; cdr3_aa: CASTNLGTGEFRHVDEQYF; cdr3_nt: TGTGCCAGCACCAACCTCGGGACGGGAGAGTTTAGGCATGTTGACGAGCAGTACTTC
clone_size: -; j_call: TRBJ1-2; d_call: -; v_call: TRBV28; cdr3_aa: CASSSRENYGYTF; cdr3_nt: TGTGCCAGCAGTTCCCGGGAAAACTATGGCTACACCTTC
clone_size: -; j_call: TRBJ2-3; d_call: -; v_call: TRBV5-1; cdr3_aa: CASSPRNQGQFGTDTQYF; cdr3_nt: TGCGCCAGCAGCCCCCGAAACCAAGGACAGTTTGGCACAGATACGCAGTATTTT
clone_size: -; j_call: TRBJ2-7; d_call: TRBD2; v_call: TRBV5-1; cdr3_aa: CASSWGTGARLAGEYEQYF; cdr3_nt: TGCGCCAGCAGCTGGGGGACAGGGGCACGACTAGCGGGGGAGTACGAGCAGTACTTC
clone_size: -; j_call: TRBJ2-7; d_call: TRBD2; v_call: TRBV28; cdr3_aa: CASSPRLALSYEQYF; cdr3_nt: TGTGCCAGCAGTCCCCGACTAGCTCTCTCCTACGAGCAGTACTTC
clone_size: -; j_call: TRBJ2-7; d_call: TRBD2; v_call: TRBV27; cdr3_aa: CASSLGTTSSYEQYF; cdr3_nt: TGTGCCAGCAGTTTGGGGACTACGAGCTCCTACGAGCAGTACTTC
clone_size: -; j_call: TRBJ2-7; d_call: TRBD2; v_call: TRBV14; cdr3_aa: CASSQDQTSARPYEQYF; cdr3_nt: TGTGCCAGCAGCCAAGATCAGACTAGCGCGAGACCCTACGAGCAGTACTTC
clone_size: -; j_call: TRBJ2-5; d_call: -; v_call: TRBV7-2; cdr3_aa: CASRTLGGAETQYF; cdr3_nt: TGTGCCAGCAGAACCCTGGGGGGGGCCGAGACCCAGTACTTC
clone_size: -; j_call: TRBJ2-3; d_call: -; v_call: TRBV7-2; cdr3_aa: CASSLAGSADTQYF; cdr3_nt: TGTGCCAGCAGCTTAGCCGGGAGCGCAGATACGCAGTATTTT
clone_size: -; j_call: TRBJ2-2; d_call: -; v_call: TRBV27; cdr3_aa: CASSSSRGGQGRSGELFF; cdr3_nt: -
clone_size: once; j_call: TRBJ2-1; d_call: TRBD2; v_call: TRBV29-1; cdr3_aa: CSVGLAGPYNEQFF; cdr3_nt: TGCAGCGTCGGGCTAGCGGGCCCCTACAATGAGCAGTTCTTC
clone_size: once; j_call: TRBJ2-2; d_call: -; v_call: TRBV27; cdr3_aa: CASTRYSVGELFF; cdr3_nt: TGTGCCAGCACCCGTTACTCTGTCGGGGAGCTGTTTTTT
clone_size: -; j_call: TRBJ1-6; d_call: -; v_call: TRBV28; cdr3_aa: CASSLRRTGGDSPLHF; cdr3_nt: TGTGCCAGCAGTCTCCGTCGGACTGGCGGCGATTCACCCCTCCACTTT
clone_size: -; j_call: TRBJ1-1; d_call: -; v_call: TRBV7-2; cdr3_aa: CASSFEGGTEAFF; cdr3_nt: TGTGCCAGCAGCTTTGAGGGAGGCACTGAAGCTTTCTTT
clone_size: once; j_call: TRBJ1-1; d_call: TRBD1; v_call: TRBV9; cdr3_aa: CASSVQGARGDTEAFF; cdr3_nt: TGTGCCAGCAGCGTCCAGGGGGCCAGAGGGGACACTGAAGCTTTCTTT
clone_size: few; j_call: TRBJ2-6; d_call: -; v_call: TRBV27; cdr3_aa: CASSFAAAGANVLTF; cdr3_nt: TGTGCCAGCAGTTTCGCGGCGGCCGGGGCCAACGTCCTGACTTTC
clone_size: -; j_call: TRBJ1-5; d_call: TRBD1; v_call: TRBV6-1; cdr3_aa: CASSGGQGLGPQHF; cdr3_nt: TGTGCCAGCAGTGGAGGACAGGGTTTGGGGCCCCAGCATTTT
clone_size: -; j_call: TRBJ2-7; d_call: TRBD2; v_call: TRBV30; cdr3_aa: CAWSVRRGSGGEQYF; cdr3_nt: TGTGCCTGGAGTGTACGACGCGGGAGCGGAGGCGAGCAGTACTTC
clone_size: -; j_call: TRBJ2-3; d_call: -; v_call: TRBV11-3; cdr3_aa: CASSLAGGTGTDTQYF; cdr3_nt: TGTGCCAGCAGCTTAGCTGGGGGCACGGGCACAGATACGCAGTATTTT
clone_size: -; j_call: TRBJ2-2; d_call: TRBD1; v_call: TRBV7-8; cdr3_aa: CASSLARTGTNTGELFF; cdr3_nt: TGTGCCAGCAGCTTAGCCCGGACAGGGACGAACACCGGGGAGCTGTTTTTT
clone_size: -; j_call: TRBJ2-2; d_call: TRBD1; v_call: TRBV6-5; cdr3_aa: CASNAGQGITGELFF; cdr3_nt: TGTGCCAGCAACGCGGGACAGGGAATCACCGGGGAGCTGTTTTTT
clone_size: -; j_call: TRBJ2-5; d_call: -; v_call: TRBV4-3; cdr3_aa: CASSQDLFQETQYF; cdr3_nt: TGCGCCAGCAGCCAAGACCTGTTTCAAGAGACCCAGTACTTC
clone_size: -; j_call: TRBJ1-5; d_call: -; v_call: TRBV28; cdr3_aa: CASSLQGGAVGLPCNQPQHF; cdr3_nt: TGTGCCAGCAGTTTACAGGGCGGGGCAGTAGGGCTCCCGTGCAATCAGCCCCAGCATTTT
clone_size: -; j_call: TRBJ2-7; d_call: -; v_call: TRBV4-3; cdr3_aa: CASSSRPSGPDYEQYF; cdr3_nt: TGCGCCAGCAGCTCACGCCCGAGCGGGCCCGACTACGAGCAGTACTTC
clone_size: -; j_call: TRBJ1-4; d_call: -; v_call: TRBV7-9; cdr3_aa: CASSLALGGHNEKLFF; cdr3_nt: TGTGCCAGCAGCTTAGCGCTTGGGGGCCACAATGAAAAACTGTTTTTT
clone_size: once; j_call: TRBJ2-7; d_call: TRBD2; v_call: TRBV4-3; cdr3_aa: CASSQGLAGAYEQYF; cdr3_nt: TGCGCCAGCAGCCAAGGACTAGCGGGCGCTTACGAGCAGTACTTC
clone_size: -; j_call: TRBJ1-2; d_call: -; v_call: TRBV29-1; cdr3_aa: CSLEGYTF; cdr3_nt: TGCAGCCTAGAGGGCTACACCTTC
clone_size: -; j_call: TRBJ1-2; d_call: -; v_call: TRBV9; cdr3_aa: CASSVVAGARKPYGYTF; cdr3_nt: TGTGCCAGCAGCGTAGTCGCAGGGGCCCGAAAACCTTATGGCTACACCTTC
clone_size: -; j_call: TRBJ2-7; d_call: TRBD2; v_call: TRBV27; cdr3_aa: CASRPGLAGEVDEQYF; cdr3_nt: TGTGCCAGCAGGCCGGGACTAGCGGGAGAGGTCGACGAGCAGTACTTC
clone_size: few; j_call: TRBJ1-1; d_call: -; v_call: TRBV29-1; cdr3_aa: CSVELVGVVNTEAFF; cdr3_nt: TGCAGCGTTGAACTTGTCGGGGTCGTGAACACTGAAGCTTTCTTT
clone_size: -; j_call: TRBJ1-1; d_call: -; v_call: TRBV28; cdr3_aa: CASSFISGGEAFF; cdr3_nt: TGTGCCAGCAGTTTCATCTCGGGGGGAGAAGCTTTCTTT
clone_size: -; j_call: TRBJ2-7; d_call: TRBD1; v_call: TRBV9; cdr3_aa: CASSGQGASYEQYF; cdr3_nt: TGTGCCAGCAGCGGACAGGGGGCAAGTTACGAGCAGTACTTC
clone_size: -; j_call: TRBJ1-4; d_call: TRBD1; v_call: TRBV6-5; cdr3_aa: CASSPRTGTGEKLFF; cdr3_nt: TGTGCCAGCAGCCCCCGGACAGGGACCGGTGAAAAACTGTTTTTT
clone_size: -; j_call: TRBJ2-7; d_call: -; v_call: TRBV12-5; cdr3_aa: CASGLSTPGHTYEQYF; cdr3_nt: TGTGCTAGTGGTTTGTCTACGCCGGGACATACCTACGAGCAGTACTTC